A single sample gave rise to the 18 T cell receptor beta chains below, sequenced in a study of control samples from healthy donors and cancer patients. Clones were sequenced by immunoSEQ multiplex PCR, and TCRdb holds only the in-frame ones, with some missing. The top ten clones hold around a sixth of a sample with around 84,000 clones, 91% of them seen once. Material for sequencing was blood. These TCRs come from a man aged 30-40 years in good health.

The V gene is TRBV4-1, the J gene TRBJ1-4; D may be TRBD1 (5 bases). Germline V gene sequence: CDR1 MGHRA, CDR2 YSYEKL. V was clipped by 3 bases and J by 7 bases, with 12 bases between them. CDR3 length: 14 residues. CDR3 amino acids: CASSQAGGGEKLFF. The CDR3 bases are TGCGCCAGCAGCCAGGCCGGGGGGGGTGAAAAACTGTTTTTT.

This sequence joins TRBV6-5 and TRBJ1-1, with 7 bases that match TRBD1. The V and J ends lost 2 bases and 4 bases, in that order; junction bases with no gene match: 4. CDR3 size: 14 residues. Germline CDR1 reads MNHEY; CDR2 reads SVGAGI. In nucleotides, the CDR3 is TGTGCCAGCAGTTACCGCCAGGGGGGCACTGAAGCTTTCTTT. Translation: CASSYRQGGTEAFF.

Regarding this clone: The CDR3 ends on some other residue instead of the conserved phenylalanine or tryptophan, so this is likely a read error. No DNA is shown, since the ends of the CDR3 on it are uncertain; the CDR3 is the one TCRdb lists. The chain employs TRBV6-5 and TRBJ2-3; the DNA was not used to check the table's D call, TRBD2. CDR1 MNHEY and CDR2 SVGAGI come from the germline V gene. The CDR3 is made up of 12 amino acids, end residues included. The CDR3 loop is CASTDLSGSCAV.

The genes are TRBV6-5 and TRBJ2-7; TRBD1 agrees at 8 bases. V dropped 0 bases and J dropped 6; count of bases not matched to a gene: 7. Germline V lookup: CDR1 MNHEY, CDR2 SVGAGI. CDR3 length: 15 residues. CDR3 bases: TGTGCCAGCAGTTACTCGACAGGGGATGGACGCGAGCAGTACTTC. Protein: CASSYSTGDGREQYF.

The chain combines TRBV18 with TRBJ2-3; the D call may be TRBD1 or TRBD2 (5 bases each). The CDR3 is 15 residues long. CDR1 is KGHSH and CDR2 is LQKENI in the germline V gene. The germline V and J ends were trimmed by 0 bases and 0 bases, with 7 bases remaining between them. CDR3 sequence: CASSPPGTSTDTQYF. DNA of the CDR3: TGTGCCAGCTCACCACCAGGGACCAGCACAGATACGCAGTATTTT.

The gene calls are TRBV7-3 and TRBJ1-1, with D perhaps matching TRBD1 (5 bases). The CDR3 has 13 residues. Per the germline V gene, CDR1 is SGHTA and CDR2 is FQGTGA. V was cut by 0 bases and J by 6 bases, with 8 bases left in between. CDR3: CASSLTGVAEAFF. DNA of the CDR3: TGTGCCAGCAGCTTAACAGGGGTCGCTGAAGCTTTCTTT.

V gene TRBV6-6 combines with J gene TRBJ2-7; D gene unclear. Per germline, CDR1 MNHNY and CDR2 SVGAGI (reference sequence). Trimming pared 8 bases from V and 1 base from J, leaving 18 bases between. The CDR3 has 15 residues. The DNA for the CDR3 is TGTGCCAGCCGGAGCGACTTTCGGCGGTCCTACGAGCAGTACTTC. Translating gives CASRSDFRRSYEQYF.

This clone was observed a single time. V and J are TRBV11-1 and TRBJ2-2; 7 nucleotides align to TRBD2. Germline CDR1 is SGHAT and CDR2 is FQDESV (reference sequence). The CDR3 has 14 residues. V lost 6 bases, J lost 6 bases, and 7 bases stayed unmatched. This chain's CDR3 is CASREGGRAGELFF. The DNA of the CDR3 is TGTGCCAGCAGGGAAGGAGGGAGGGCCGGGGAGCTGTTTTTT.

V and J are TRBV25-1 and TRBJ2-1; TRBD1 might be the D (6 bases). The CDR3 is made up of 14 amino acids. The germline V and J ends were trimmed by 2 bases and 8 bases, with 13 bases remaining between them. Germline CDR1 is MGHDK and CDR2 is SYGVNS. CDR3 loop: CASSEGGEWDEQFF. The CDR3 DNA follows: TGTGCCAGCAGTGAAGGGGGCGAGTGGGATGAGCAGTTCTTC.

The genes are TRBV12-3 or TRBV12-4 and TRBJ1-2; D is unresolved. The CDR3 covers 13 residues. V was shortened by 8 bases and J by 2 bases, with 12 bases between the two germline ends. The CDR3 loop reads CASEGWKNYGYTF. CDR3 DNA sequence: TGTGCCAGCGAAGGGTGGAAGAACTATGGCTACACCTTC.

The genes are TRBV25-1 and TRBJ2-5; D ambiguous. CDR3 length equals 15 residues. Trimming shortened V by 3 bases and J by 2 bases, and 13 bases separated the two germline ends. The germline V gene encodes CDR1 MGHDK and CDR2 SYGVNS. CDR3 coding DNA: TGTGCCAGCAGTGAGGCTATCATGCCTCAAGAGACCCAGTACTTC. Its protein product is CASSEAIMPQETQYF. Looking up the rest from reference TRBV25-1 and TRBJ2-5 gives the full variable domain: EADIYQTPRYLVIGTGKKITLECSQTMGHDKMYWYQQDPGMELHLIHYSYGVNSTEKGDLSSESTVSRIRTEHFPLTLESARPSHTSQYLCASSEAIMPQETQYFGPGTRLLVL.

The CDR3 sequence: CASSQDAEGTGDTQYF. Here the CDR3 DNA reads TGCGCCAGCAGCCAAGATGCGGAGGGGACGGGAGATACGCAGTATTTT. This chain uses TRBV4-3 with TRBJ2-3; D may be TRBD2 (6 bases). CDR1 LGHNA and CDR2 YSLEER come from the germline V gene. V was clipped by 0 bases and J by 5 bases, with 15 bases between them. The CDR3 extends over 16 amino acids.

V is TRBV3-1 (or the pseudogene TRBV3-2) and J is TRBJ1-6; TRBD1 agrees at 8 bases. Germline values: CDR1 LGHDT, CDR2 YNNKEL (reference sequence). The CDR3 has 14 amino acids. The trim removed 6 bases at V and 10 bases at J, leaving 8 bases unmatched. In DNA, the CDR3 is TGTGCCAGCAGGCCAGACAGGGGTGGATCACCCCTCCACTTT. This encodes CASRPDRGGSPLHF.

The V call is TRBV27, the J call TRBJ2-7; TRBD2 aligns across 16 bases. CDR1 MNHEY and CDR2 SMNVEV come from the germline V gene (reference sequence). After removal of 4 bases from V and 7 bases from J, the junction contained 4 bases not matched to a gene. The CDR3 totals 15 residues. In nucleotides, the CDR3 is TGTGCCAGCAGTTCGGGACTAGCGGGAGGGGGTGAGCAGTACTTC. Its translation is CASSSGLAGGGEQYF.

J is TRBJ1-2 and V is TRBV2; D unresolved. The CDR3 totals 13 residues. From germline, CDR1 is SNHLY and CDR2 FYNNEI. V gave up 0 bases and J gave up 7 bases, with 9 bases separating them. CDR3 sequence reads: CASSEAPEGGYTF. The CDR3 DNA reads as TGTGCCAGCAGTGAAGCGCCTGAGGGTGGCTACACCTTC.

The V call is TRBV10-1, the J call TRBJ2-7, with TRBD1 matching over 8 bases. CDR3 size: 12 residues. Germline V gene sequence: CDR1 WNHNN, CDR2 SYGVQD (reference sequence). The trim removed 8 bases at V and 4 bases at J, leaving 4 bases unmatched. CDR3 sequence: CASLRGRYEQYF. The CDR3 bases are TGCGCCAGCCTCAGGGGGCGATACGAGCAGTACTTC.

The chain is built from TRBV4-1 and TRBJ2-1; no clear D. The CDR3 length is 14 residues. Germline lookup yields CDR1 MGHRA and CDR2 YSYEKL. V was cut by 1 base and J by 2 bases, with 6 bases left in between. CDR3 sequence: CASSQVGTYNEQFF. The CDR3 DNA reads TGCGCCAGCAGCCAAGTGGGGACCTACAATGAGCAGTTCTTC.

The chain joins TRBV7-3 to TRBJ2-7; TRBD2 aligns across 12 bases. Per germline, CDR1 SGHTA and CDR2 FQGTGA. Trimming took 0 bases from V and 6 from J; bases not matched to a gene: 6. This CDR3 has 16 amino acids. The CDR3 here is CASSLTALAGGTEQYF. CDR3 nucleotide sequence: TGTGCCAGCAGCTTAACGGCGCTAGCGGGAGGGACCGAGCAGTACTTC.